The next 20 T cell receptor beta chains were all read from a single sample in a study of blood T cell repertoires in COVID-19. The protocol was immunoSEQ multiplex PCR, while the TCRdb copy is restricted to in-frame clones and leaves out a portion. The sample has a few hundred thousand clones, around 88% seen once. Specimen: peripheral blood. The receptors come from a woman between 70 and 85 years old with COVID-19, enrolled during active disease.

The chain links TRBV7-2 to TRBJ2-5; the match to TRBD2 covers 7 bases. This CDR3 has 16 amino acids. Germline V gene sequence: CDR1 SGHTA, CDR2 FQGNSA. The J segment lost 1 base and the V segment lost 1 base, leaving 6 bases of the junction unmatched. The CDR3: CASSLGRAGPQETQYF. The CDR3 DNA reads TGTGCCAGCAGCTTAGGGAGAGCGGGGCCCCAAGAGACCCAGTACTTC.

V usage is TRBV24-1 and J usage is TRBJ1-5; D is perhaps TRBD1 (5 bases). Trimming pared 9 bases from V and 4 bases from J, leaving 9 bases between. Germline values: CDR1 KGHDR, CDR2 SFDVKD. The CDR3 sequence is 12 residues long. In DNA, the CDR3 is TGTGCCACCGGGGGGGGAAATCAGCCCCAGCATTTT. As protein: CATGGGNQPQHF.

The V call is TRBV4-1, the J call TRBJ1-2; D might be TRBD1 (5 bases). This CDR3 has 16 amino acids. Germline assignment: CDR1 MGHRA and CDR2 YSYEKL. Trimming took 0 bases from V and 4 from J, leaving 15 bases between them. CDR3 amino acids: CASSQEIWGRLYGYTF. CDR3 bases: TGCGCCAGCAGCCAAGAAATCTGGGGCAGACTCTATGGCTACACCTTC.

The CDR3: CASSQEEGTDTQYF. CDR3 in DNA: TGTGCCAGCAGCCAAGAGGAGGGCACAGATACGCAGTATTTT. The chain joins TRBV3-1 (or the pseudogene TRBV3-2) to TRBJ2-3, with D possibly TRBD2 on 5 matching bases. Germline loops: CDR1 LGHDT, CDR2 YNNKEL (reference sequence). This CDR3 comprises 14 residues. The V and J ends lost 0 bases and 1 base respectively, with 5 bases between them.

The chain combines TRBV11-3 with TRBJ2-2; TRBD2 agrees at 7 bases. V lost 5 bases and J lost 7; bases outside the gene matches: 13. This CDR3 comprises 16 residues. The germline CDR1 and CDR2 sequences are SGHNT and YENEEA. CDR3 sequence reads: CASSPREWGGNGELFF. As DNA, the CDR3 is TGTGCCAGCAGCCCAAGGGAGTGGGGGGGGAACGGGGAGCTGTTTTTT. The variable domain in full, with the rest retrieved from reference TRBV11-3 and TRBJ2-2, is EAGVVQSPRYKIIEKKQPVAFWCNPISGHNTLYWYLQNLGQGPELLIRYENEEAVDDSQLPKDRFSAERLKGVDSTLKIQPAELGDSAVYLCASSPREWGGNGELFFGEGSRLTVL.

The CDR3 reads CASRKGGSNQPQHF. The CDR3 nucleotides are TGTGCCAGCAGAAAAGGAGGGAGCAATCAGCCCCAGCATTTT. The chain recombines TRBV6-5 with TRBJ1-5; no reliable D call. Trimming took 6 bases from V and 1 from J, leaving 10 bases between them. Germline loops: CDR1 MNHEY, CDR2 SVGAGI. The CDR3 covers 14 residues.

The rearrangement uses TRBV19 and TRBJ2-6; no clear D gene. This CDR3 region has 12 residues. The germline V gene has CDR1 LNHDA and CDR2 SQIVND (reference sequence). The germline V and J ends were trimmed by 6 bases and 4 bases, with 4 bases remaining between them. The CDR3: CASSSGANVLTF. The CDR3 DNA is TGTGCCAGTAGCTCCGGGGCCAACGTCCTGACTTTC.

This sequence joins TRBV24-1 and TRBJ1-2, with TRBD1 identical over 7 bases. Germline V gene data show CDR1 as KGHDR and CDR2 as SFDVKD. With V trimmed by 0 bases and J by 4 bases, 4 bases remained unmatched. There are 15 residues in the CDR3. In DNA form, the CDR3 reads TGTGCCACCAGTGATTTGAGGGCAGGGGGCTATGGCTACACCTTC. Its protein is CATSDLRAGGYGYTF.

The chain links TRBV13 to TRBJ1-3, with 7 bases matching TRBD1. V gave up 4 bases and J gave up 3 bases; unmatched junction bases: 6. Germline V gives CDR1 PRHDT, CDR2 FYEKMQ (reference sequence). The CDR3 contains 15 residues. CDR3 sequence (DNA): TGTGCCAGCAGCTCGTCCGCAGGGGGTGGAAACACCATATATTTT. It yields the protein CASSSSAGGGNTIYF.

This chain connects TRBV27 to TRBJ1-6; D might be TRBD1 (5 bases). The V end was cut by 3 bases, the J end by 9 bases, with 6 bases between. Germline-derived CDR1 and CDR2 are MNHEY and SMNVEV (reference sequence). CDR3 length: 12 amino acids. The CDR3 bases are TGTGCCAGCAGTTTCGGGGGTTCACCCCTCCACTTT. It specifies CASSFGGSPLHF.

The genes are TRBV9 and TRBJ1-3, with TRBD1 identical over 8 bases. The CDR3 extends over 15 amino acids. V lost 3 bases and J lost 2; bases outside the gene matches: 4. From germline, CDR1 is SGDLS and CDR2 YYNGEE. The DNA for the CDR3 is TGTGCCAGCAGCGCCCGGACAGGGACTGGAAACACCATATATTTT. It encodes CASSARTGTGNTIYF.

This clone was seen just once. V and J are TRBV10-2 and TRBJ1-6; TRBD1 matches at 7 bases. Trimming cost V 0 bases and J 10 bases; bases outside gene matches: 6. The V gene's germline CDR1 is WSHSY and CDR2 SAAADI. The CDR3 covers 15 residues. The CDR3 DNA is TGCGCCAGCAGTGAGTCCAGGACAGGCGGATCACCCCTCCACTTT. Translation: CASSESRTGGSPLHF.

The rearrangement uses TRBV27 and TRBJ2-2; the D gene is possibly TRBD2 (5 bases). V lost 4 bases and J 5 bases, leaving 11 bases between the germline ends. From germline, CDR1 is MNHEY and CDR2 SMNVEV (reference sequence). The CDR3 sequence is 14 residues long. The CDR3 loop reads CASSYGLGTGELFF. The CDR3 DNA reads TGTGCCAGCAGTTACGGACTGGGGACCGGGGAGCTGTTTTTT.

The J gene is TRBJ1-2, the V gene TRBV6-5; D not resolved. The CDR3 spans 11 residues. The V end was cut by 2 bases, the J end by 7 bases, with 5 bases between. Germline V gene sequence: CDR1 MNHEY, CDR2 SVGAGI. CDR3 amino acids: CASSYPGGYTF. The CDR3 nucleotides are TGTGCCAGCAGTTACCCCGGTGGCTACACCTTC.

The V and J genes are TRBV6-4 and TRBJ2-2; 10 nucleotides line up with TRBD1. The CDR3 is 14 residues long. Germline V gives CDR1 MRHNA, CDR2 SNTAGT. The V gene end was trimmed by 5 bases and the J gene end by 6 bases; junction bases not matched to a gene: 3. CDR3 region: CASSLDRGAGELFF. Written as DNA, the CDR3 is TGTGCCAGCAGTTTGGACAGGGGGGCCGGGGAGCTGTTTTTT.

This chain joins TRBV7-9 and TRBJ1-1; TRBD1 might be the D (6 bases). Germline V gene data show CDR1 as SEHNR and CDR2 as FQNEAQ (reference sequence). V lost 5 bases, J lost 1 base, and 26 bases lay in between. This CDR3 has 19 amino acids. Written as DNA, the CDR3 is TGTGCCAGCAGCCCAGAGAAAGTAGGATCAGGGGCCCAGAACACTGAAGCTTTCTTT. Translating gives CASSPEKVGSGAQNTEAFF.

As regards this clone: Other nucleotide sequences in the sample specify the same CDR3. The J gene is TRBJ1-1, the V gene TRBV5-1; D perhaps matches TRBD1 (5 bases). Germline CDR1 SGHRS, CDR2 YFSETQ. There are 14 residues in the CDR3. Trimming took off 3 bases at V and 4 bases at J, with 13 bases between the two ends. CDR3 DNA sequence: TGCGCCAGCAGCTCCCAGGGCGGGGGCACTGAAGCTTTCTTT. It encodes CASSSQGGGTEAFF.

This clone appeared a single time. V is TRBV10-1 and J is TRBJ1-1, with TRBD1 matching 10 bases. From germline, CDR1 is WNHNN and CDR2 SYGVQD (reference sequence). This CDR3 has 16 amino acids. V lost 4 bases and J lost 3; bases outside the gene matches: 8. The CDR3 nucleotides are TGCGCCAGCAGTGCCCAGCGGGGACAGGGGTACACTGAAGCTTTCTTT. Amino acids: CASSAQRGQGYTEAFF.

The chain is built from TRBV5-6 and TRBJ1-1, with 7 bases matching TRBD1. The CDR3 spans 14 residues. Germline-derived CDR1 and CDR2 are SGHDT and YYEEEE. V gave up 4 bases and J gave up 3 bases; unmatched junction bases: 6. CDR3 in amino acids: CASSITQGDTEAFF. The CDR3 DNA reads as TGTGCCAGCAGCATAACCCAGGGGGACACTGAAGCTTTCTTT.

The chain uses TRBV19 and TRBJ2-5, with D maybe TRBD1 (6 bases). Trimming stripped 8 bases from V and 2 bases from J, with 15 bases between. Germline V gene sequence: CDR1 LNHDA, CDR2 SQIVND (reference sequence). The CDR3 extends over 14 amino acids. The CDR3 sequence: CASGRLGGQETQYF. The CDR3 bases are TGTGCCAGTGGCCGGCTAGGGGGACAAGAGACCCAGTACTTC.